The text below deals with one T cell receptor beta chain. The CDR3 is 13 amino acids. The V gene end was trimmed by 5 bases and the J gene end by 13 bases; junction bases not matched to a gene: 10. Germline V gene data show CDR1 as SGDLS and CDR2 as YYNGEE. This entry belongs to a study of cytomegalovirus exposure and HLA in healthy donors. Vbeta (60) and Jbeta (13) primers were used in the PCR. In the study's own analysis: In a later analysis, the count reached 82 million or so unique TCR beta chains, with about 10 million shared. Some clones are missing from TCRdb's copy, which holds only in-frame ones; the method was immunoSEQ multiplex PCR. Clonal size and the V and J genes are those of that table, whereas D and trimming came from the DNA. The repertoire includes under 75,000 clones, around two thirds of them detected once, and about an eighth sits in the top ten.

Material for sequencing was PBMCs. This sequence originates from a human donor in good health. The chain links TRBV9 to TRBJ2-1; 9 bases agree with TRBD2. In nucleotides, the CDR3 is TGTGCCAGCAGTCTAGGCTCTAGCGGGGCCCAGTTCTTC. Amino acid sequence: CASSLGSSGAQFF.